The 26 T cell receptor beta chains given below trace back to one sample, sequenced in a study of shared clonotypes between healthy human individuals. Clones were read by immunoSEQ multiplex PCR, and TCRdb kept only the in-frame ones, dropping some. The repertoire holds fewer than 1.8 million clones, with approximately 98.5% as singletons. The material sequenced was naive CD4+ T cells sorted from blood. Specified subset: CD45RA+ positively selected. The receptors stem from a man aged 25-45 years in good health.

With regard to this clone: Distinct nucleotide sequences in the sample also encode this CDR3. The chain carries TRBV6-5 and TRBJ1-1; D ambiguous. This CDR3 region has 13 residues. Deletions cut 5 bases from V and 0 bases from J, with 7 bases between. Per germline, CDR1 MNHEY and CDR2 SVGAGI. CDR3 region: CASSPTLNTEAFF. CDR3 nucleotides: TGTGCCAGCAGTCCGACCTTGAACACTGAAGCTTTCTTT.

The rearrangement links TRBV7-9 to TRBJ2-7, with 7 positions matching TRBD2. The V segment lost 2 bases and the J segment 5 bases; nucleotides outside the gene matches: 9. The germline V gene encodes CDR1 SEHNR and CDR2 FQNEAQ (reference sequence). The CDR3 is made up of 15 amino acids. The CDR3: CASSLRGGSGNEQYF. As DNA, the CDR3 is TGTGCCAGCAGCTTACGTGGCGGGAGCGGTAACGAGCAGTACTTC.

On this clone itself: Different DNA sequences within this sample yield the same CDR3. The CDR3 region is CASSERNYEQYF. The CDR3 coding sequence is TGCGCCAGCAGTGAGAGGAACTACGAGCAGTACTTC. V is TRBV10-2 and J is TRBJ2-7; no reliable D call. Per germline, CDR1 WSHSY and CDR2 SAAADI. CDR3 length: 12 amino acids. V was shortened by 2 bases and J by 3 bases, with 5 bases between the two germline ends.

The chain links TRBV28 to TRBJ2-3, with 7 bases lining up with TRBD2. The CDR3 totals 16 residues. Germline CDR1 is MDHEN and CDR2 is SYDVKM. V was pared by 5 bases and J by 5 bases, with 13 bases of the junction left unmatched. In DNA, the CDR3 is TGTGCCAGCAGTCACCAAGGGGCGGGAGAGGTAGATACGCAGTATTTT. It specifies CASSHQGAGEVDTQYF.

The rearrangement links TRBV19 to TRBJ2-7; 7 nucleotides align to TRBD2. Trimming took 8 bases from V and 2 from J; bases not matched to a gene: 6. The CDR3 extends over 13 amino acids. Germline CDR1 LNHDA, CDR2 SQIVND (reference sequence). DNA for the CDR3: TGTGCCAGTGGGAGGGGCCCCCCCTACGAGCAGTACTTC. Residues: CASGRGPPYEQYF.

The gene calls are TRBV7-2 and TRBJ2-6; D is ambiguous. CDR1 and CDR2 (germline): SGHTA, FQGNSA. CDR3 length: 17 residues. With 4 bases removed from V and 4 bases from J, the gap between germline ends came to 17 bases. The CDR3 is CASSYDLQSPGANVLTF. CDR3 coding DNA: TGTGCCAGCAGCTACGACTTACAGAGTCCCGGGGCCAACGTCCTGACTTTC.

The chain carries TRBV6-6 and TRBJ2-7; 7 bases match TRBD1. The CDR3 is made up of 15 amino acids. With 4 bases clipped from V and 0 bases from J, the junction kept 6 bases outside the gene matches. Per the germline V gene, CDR1 is MNHNY and CDR2 is SVGAGI (reference sequence). CDR3 amino acids: CASSSLTGNSYEQYF. The DNA for the CDR3 is TGTGCCAGCAGTTCGCTGACAGGGAACTCCTACGAGCAGTACTTC.

This rearrangement joins TRBV27 to TRBJ1-4; perhaps TRBD1 as D (5 bases). The length of the CDR3 is 16 residues. Germline V gene sequence: CDR1 MNHEY, CDR2 SMNVEV (reference sequence). Trimming took 4 bases from V and 8 from J, leaving 20 bases between them. CDR3 region: CASSSPSGRGGEKLFF. For the CDR3, the DNA is TGTGCCAGCAGTTCGCCCTCGGGGAGGGGCGGGGAAAAACTGTTTTTT.

The rearrangement uses TRBV5-1 and TRBJ2-7; no clear D gene. Deletions cut 4 bases from V and 5 bases from J, with 13 bases between. Per the germline V gene, CDR1 is SGHRS and CDR2 is YFSETQ. The CDR3 has 13 residues. In DNA, the CDR3 is TGCGCCAGCAGCAAGGAACTCCCCAACGAGCAGTACTTC. Translated, it gives CASSKELPNEQYF.

V usage is TRBV5-1 and J usage is TRBJ2-2; 14 bases match TRBD2. V shed 0 bases and J 4 bases; nucleotides not matched to a gene: 8. CDR3 size: 19 residues. CDR1 and CDR2 (germline): SGHRS, YFSETQ. The CDR3 spells CASSLGLAGGPSSTGELFF. The CDR3, as DNA: TGCGCCAGCAGCTTGGGACTAGCGGGAGGGCCTTCGTCCACCGGGGAGCTGTTTTTT.

The CDR3 region has the DNA TGTGCCAGCAGCTTCTTGCGGGAGGGGGATACGCAGTATTTT. It encodes CASSFLREGDTQYF. The rearrangement uses TRBV7-2 and TRBJ2-3, with 9 bases matching TRBD2. Looked up from germline, CDR1 is SGHTA and CDR2 is FQGNSA. With V trimmed by 3 bases and J by 6 bases, 4 bases remained unmatched. The CDR3 is made up of 14 amino acids.

The chain is built from TRBV29-1 and TRBJ2-2, with a tentative D call TRBD2 (6 bases). With 6 bases removed from V and 4 bases from J, the gap between germline ends came to 15 bases. CDR3 length equals 14 residues. The V gene's germline CDR1 is SQVTM and CDR2 ANQGSEA. This chain's CDR3 is CSVGGRSGTGELFF. As DNA, the CDR3 is TGCAGCGTAGGAGGGAGAAGTGGCACCGGGGAGCTGTTTTTT.

The chain links TRBV7-2 to TRBJ2-5, with 8 bases identical to TRBD2. The CDR3 sequence is 15 residues long. J lost 6 bases, V lost 5 bases, and 11 bases had no gene match. Germline CDR1 and CDR2: SGHTA and FQGNSA. CDR3 bases: TGTGCCAGCAGCCCTCCCAGCGGGAGTAGGAAGACCCAGTACTTC. As protein: CASSPPSGSRKTQYF.

The chain links TRBV28 to TRBJ2-3; TRBD1 is a possible D gene (6 bases). The CDR3 runs to 11 residues. Germline lookup yields CDR1 MDHEN and CDR2 SYDVKM. V dropped 6 bases and J dropped 10 bases, with 11 bases sitting between them. CDR3 sequence: CASSSRGAQYF. The CDR3 DNA follows: TGTGCCAGCAGCTCCAGGGGTGCGCAGTATTTT.

This chain links TRBV27 with TRBJ1-5; D perhaps matches TRBD1 (5 bases). In germline, CDR1 is MNHEY, CDR2 SMNVEV (reference sequence). V was shortened by 2 bases and J by 5 bases, with 10 bases between the two germline ends. This CDR3 region has 14 residues. The DNA for the CDR3 is TGTGCCAGCAGTTTAGGAAGGGGATATCAGCCCCAGCATTTT. Protein: CASSLGRGYQPQHF.

About this clone itself: Other DNA sequences in this sample translate to the same CDR3. The V gene is TRBV11-2, the J gene TRBJ1-5; D is ambiguous. Germline CDR1 reads SGHAT; CDR2 reads FQNNGV. Trimming stripped 0 bases from V and 2 bases from J, with 5 bases between. This CDR3 has 14 residues. CDR3 residues: CASSLDGGNQPQHF. The CDR3 DNA sequence: TGTGCCAGCAGCTTAGACGGGGGCAATCAGCCCCAGCATTTT.

The chain employs TRBV7-9 and TRBJ2-7, with 7 bases aligning to TRBD1. The CDR3 length is 15 residues. CDR1 and CDR2 (germline): SEHNR, FQNEAQ (reference sequence). Unmatched junction bases numbered 12, after V lost 5 bases and J lost 5 bases. CDR3: CASSAGQALIHEQYF. The CDR3 DNA sequence: TGTGCCAGCAGCGCTGGACAGGCCCTTATCCACGAGCAGTACTTC.

The rearrangement links TRBV29-1 to TRBJ2-3, with D unresolved. The CDR3 runs to 13 residues. With 4 bases removed from V and 0 bases from J, the gap between germline ends came to 8 bases. From germline, CDR1 is SQVTM and CDR2 ANQGSEA. The CDR3 sequence is CSVGVGSTDTQYF. For the CDR3, the DNA is TGCAGCGTTGGGGTCGGAAGCACAGATACGCAGTATTTT.

The chain joins TRBV5-4 to TRBJ2-2; D gene ambiguous. The V end lost 1 base, the J end lost 7 bases, and 5 bases lay between the germline ends. Germline V gene sequence: CDR1 SGHNT, CDR2 YYREEE (reference sequence). The CDR3 consists of 12 residues. This CDR3 reads CASSLTLGELFF. The CDR3 region has the DNA TGTGCCAGCAGCTTGACCCTCGGGGAGCTGTTTTTT.

The chain recombines TRBV5-1 with TRBJ2-7; 9 bases are a match to TRBD1. CDR3 length equals 15 residues. V gave up 4 bases and J gave up 7 bases; unmatched junction bases: 12. The germline CDR1 and CDR2 sequences are SGHRS and YFSETQ. The CDR3 spells CASSMLTGGTGEQYF. In DNA form, the CDR3 reads TGCGCCAGCAGCATGTTAACAGGGGGCACGGGTGAGCAGTACTTC. Supplemented by reference TRBV5-1 and TRBJ2-7, the full variable domain reads KAGVTQTPRYLIKTRGQQVTLSCSPISGHRSVSWYQQTPGQGLQFLFEYFSETQRNKGNFPGRFSGRQFSNSRSEMNVSTLELGDSALYLCASSMLTGGTGEQYFGPGTRLTVT.

The CDR3 spells CASSYVPLESLGKAFF. For the CDR3, the DNA is TGTGCCAGCAGCTATGTCCCCTTGGAGTCCTTAGGGAAAGCTTTCTTT. The chain carries TRBV11-2 and TRBJ1-1; D is uncertain. Germline assignment: CDR1 SGHAT and CDR2 FQNNGV. This CDR3 is built from 16 residues. Trimming removed 4 bases at V and 9 bases at J, with 24 bases between.

This chain connects TRBV7-9 to TRBJ2-1; 9 positions agree with TRBD2. The junction had 10 bases not matched to a gene; V was cut back by 2 bases and J by 8 bases. The V gene's germline CDR1 is SEHNR and CDR2 FQNEAQ (reference sequence). This CDR3 is 16 amino acids long. CDR3: CASSLPRAGGPDEQFF. CDR3 bases: TGTGCCAGCAGCTTACCAAGGGCGGGAGGGCCAGATGAGCAGTTCTTC.

With respect to this clone: The sample contains more than one DNA sequence encoding this CDR3. The chain couples TRBV9 to TRBJ2-7, with TRBD2 identical over 10 bases. CDR3 length equals 15 residues. The germline CDR1 and CDR2 sequences are SGDLS and YYNGEE. Germline trimming cut 4 bases from V and 1 base from J; bases unmatched to any gene: 5. CDR3 region: CASSPRTSGSYEQYF. Here the CDR3 DNA reads TGTGCCAGCAGCCCCCGGACTAGCGGATCCTACGAGCAGTACTTC.

J is TRBJ2-7 and V is TRBV6-6, with 10 bases matching TRBD2. CDR3 length equals 13 residues. V was clipped by 10 bases and J by 6 bases; unmatched bases: 9. Per the germline V gene, CDR1 is MNHNY and CDR2 is SVGAGI (reference sequence). The DNA of the CDR3 is TGTGCCATTTCGAGCGGGAGGGGCCTCGAGCAGTACTTC. It is translated as CAISSGRGLEQYF.

The V and J genes are TRBV6-1 and TRBJ2-2; 8 bases fit TRBD2. J lost 6 bases, V lost 4 bases, and 10 bases had no gene match. Germline values: CDR1 MNHNS, CDR2 SASEGT. The CDR3 spans 16 residues. The chain's CDR3 is CASSALAGSGPGELFF. For the CDR3, the DNA is TGTGCCAGCAGTGCATTAGCGGGAAGTGGGCCCGGGGAGCTGTTTTTT.

The gene calls are TRBV9 and TRBJ2-1; 14 bases are shared with TRBD2. The CDR3 length is 20 residues. Looked up from germline, CDR1 is SGDLS and CDR2 is YYNGEE. V was clipped by 4 bases and J by 0 bases; unmatched bases: 12. CDR3 DNA sequence: TGTGCCAGCAGCTTCCGGTGGACTAGCGGGAGGTTGGCCTCCTACAATGAGCAGTTCTTC. Its protein product is CASSFRWTSGRLASYNEQFF.